This TCR beta chain appears in the sequencing data of a study of blood T cell repertoires in COVID-19. The authors' processing: Using reference gene primer amplification, nucleated cell counts were estimated. Only in-frame clones appear in the TCRdb table, and some are missing; sequencing was by immunoSEQ multiplex PCR. The V and J calls and the clone size are those of that table, but D and trimming were determined from the DNA. The profile shows 150,000 to 200,000 clones, approximately 75% of them singletons. V gave up 6 bases and J gave up 0 bases, with 21 bases separating them. Germline CDR1 and CDR2: SGHVS and FQNEAQ. CDR3 length equals 18 residues.

This receptor was taken from a human donor in a cohort sampled during active COVID-19. The chain has TRBV7-8 and TRBJ1-5, with TRBD1 as a possible D gene (5 bases). Material: peripheral blood. CDR3 coding DNA: TGTGCCAGCAGTCCCGGCGGGGCAGGAGATTATAGCAATCAGCCCCAGCATTTT. Translation gives CASSPGGAGDYSNQPQHF.